This T cell receptor beta chain was captured in a study of low-dose radiotherapy and immunotherapy resistance in tumors. Background on the study: Members of Cohort 1 were treated with 0.5 Gy per fraction every 2 weeks. The prescribed total PTV dose was 6.5 Gy. The treatment that patients received was intravenous nivolumab 240 mg every two weeks plus ipilimumab 1 mg/kg every six weeks.

This clonotype was observed many times. V was clipped by 2 bases and J by 8 bases, with 15 bases between them. Germline lookup yields CDR1 MNHEY and CDR2 SVGAGI. The CDR3 consists of 15 residues. Covering alpha and beta chains, TRAV- and TRBV-specific primers were used for the first-strand cDNA. A constant-region primer paired with the V-primer adapter amplified TCRs over about 20 PCR cycles. TCRdb used MiXCR to reprocess the reads, holding one entry per CDR3 protein. The sample has 65,000 to 100,000 distinct CDR3 sequences; 18% are singletons. Time point given: before trial treatment. The starting material was PBMCs, obtained before treatment. The rearrangement links TRBV6-5 to TRBJ1-4; weak D call: TRBD1 (6 bases). The receptor was isolated from a male donor with prostate cancer. This chain's CDR3 is CASSYTRGGREKLFF. In DNA form, the CDR3 reads TGTGCCAGCAGTTACACGCGAGGGGGTCGGGAAAAACTGTTTTTT.